This is a list of T cell receptor beta chains from one sample in a study of identical twins. TCRdb re-called the 5' RACE reads with MiXCR, one entry per CDR3 protein. The sample records just over 500,000 distinct CDR3 sequences, less than 25% being singletons. These data were likewise used in another study, on T cells expressing NK-cell markers.

The sample taken for sequencing was CD4+ T cells sorted from blood. These receptors were obtained from a woman in her late teens or twenties in good health. The CDR3 runs from the conserved cysteine through the conserved F or W. Each record gives: CDR3 DNA, CDR3 protein, J gene, D gene, clone size, V gene. D genes are given only for firm matches. Clone size is not always given. Where it is, it says once, few, many or a class for expanded clones.

TGCAGTGCTAGCGACAGGACAGGTGTGGACGCTGAAGCTTTCTTT	CSASDRTGVDAEAFF	TRBJ1-1	TRBD1	few	TRBV20-1
TGTGCCAGCACGAGCCAGACCAGCACAGATACGCAGTATTTT	CASTSQTSTDTQYF	TRBJ2-3	-	-	TRBV2
TGCGCCAGCGGTGCGACTAGCGGCAGGAATGAGCAGTTCTTC	CASGATSGRNEQFF	TRBJ2-1	TRBD2	-	TRBV5-1
TGTGCCAGCAGCGTAGATAATGAGCAGTTCTTC	CASSVDNEQFF	TRBJ2-1	-	few	TRBV9
TGTGCCAGCAGTTACTCGGGGGGTTACGCTGAAGCTTTCTTT	CASSYSGGYAEAFF	TRBJ1-1	-	-	TRBV6-5
TGCAGTGCTAGTGAGACGGGACTCCCCTACGAGCAGTACTTC	CSASETGLPYEQYF	TRBJ2-7	-	few	TRBV20-1
TGCAGTGCTAGCTCTGTCGCCGAGCAGTACTTC	CSASSVAEQYF	TRBJ2-7	-	-	TRBV20-1
TGCAGTGCACCGAGGACAGGGCTGGATGAAAAACTGTTTTTT	CSAPRTGLDEKLFF	TRBJ1-4	TRBD1	-	TRBV20-1
TGTGCCAGCAGTTTTTCCTACAATGAGCAGTTCTTC	CASSFSYNEQFF	TRBJ2-1	-	many	TRBV5-1
TGTGCCAGCAGTCGACCGGACGGGGGAAATCGGGAGCTGTTTTTT	CASSRPDGGNRELFF	TRBJ2-2	-	-	TRBV5-6
TGTGCCAGCTCTCAAAGCGCTAGCGGGAGCGCCGGGGAGCTGTTTTTT	CASSQSASGSAGELFF	TRBJ2-2	TRBD2	few	TRBV18
TGCAGCGTTATGTCGCAGGGCACTTATGGCTACACCTTC	CSVMSQGTYGYTF	TRBJ1-2	-	few	TRBV29-1
TGTGCCAGCAGTTTATCGGACAGGGGCAATGAGCAGTTCTTC	CASSLSDRGNEQFF	TRBJ2-1	TRBD1	many	TRBV12-3/TRBV12-4
TGTGCCAGCACCCAGTCAAAATCGAACACCGGGGAGCTGTTTTTT	CASTQSKSNTGELFF	TRBJ2-2	-	many	TRBV12-3/TRBV12-4
TGTGCCAGCACCCCTAGGGGAGCGGGAAGATACAATGAGCAGTTCTTC	CASTPRGAGRYNEQFF	TRBJ2-1	TRBD2	-	TRBV6-1
TGTGCCAGCAGTTCGACAGGGGGTGGAGGCCAGCCCCAGCATTTT	CASSSTGGGGQPQHF	TRBJ1-5	TRBD1	few	TRBV2
TGCAGTGCTACCCCATGGGGGGAGTCTCAGCCCCAGCATTTT	CSATPWGESQPQHF	TRBJ1-5	-	-	TRBV20-1
TGCGCCAGCAGCCACCTCACCTCGACGATCCAAGCTTTCTTT	CASSHLTSTIQAFF	TRBJ1-1	-	-	TRBV4-1
TGTGCCAGCAGCCCAATCCCAATCGGCACTGAAGCTTTCTTT	CASSPIPIGTEAFF	TRBJ1-1	-	few	TRBV7-9
TGCAGTGCTACGGACGGAATGAACACTGAAGCTTTCTTT	CSATDGMNTEAFF	TRBJ1-1	-	-	TRBV20-1
TGCGCCAGCAGCTTAACAGGGGGCTACGAGCAGTACTTC	CASSLTGGYEQYF	TRBJ2-7	TRBD1	many	TRBV12-3/TRBV12-4
TGTGCCAGCAGCTTGCTACAGGGTCGCTACACCTTC	CASSLLQGRYTF	TRBJ1-2	-	few	TRBV5-6
TGCAGTGCTAGGCCTAGCGGAAGAGCCTACGAGCAGTATTTC	CSARPSGRAYEQYF	TRBJ2-7	TRBD2	-	TRBV20-1
TGTGCCATCAGTGAGTCGGGCAGGGGGACTAACTATGGCTACACCTTC	CAISESGRGTNYGYTF	TRBJ1-2	TRBD1	-	TRBV10-3
TGCAGTGCTTCTAAGGGACTAGCTGGGACAGATACGCAGTATTTT	CSASKGLAGTDTQYF	TRBJ2-3	TRBD2	-	TRBV20-1
TGCGCCAGCAGCCAAGATACGCAAACAGATACGCAGTATTTT	CASSQDTQTDTQYF	TRBJ2-3	-	few	TRBV4-3
TGCAGCGTTGAAGGGCAGGCGAGGACTGAAGCTTTCTTT	CSVEGQARTEAFF	TRBJ1-1	-	-	TRBV29-1
TGTGCCAGCAGTCGCGACGGGACAGCGTACAATGAGCAGTTCTTC	CASSRDGTAYNEQFF	TRBJ2-1	TRBD1	-	TRBV12-3/TRBV12-4
TGCAGTGCTAGAGTACAAGCGGGGGCGGGAAATGAGCAGTTCTTC	CSARVQAGAGNEQFF	TRBJ2-1	TRBD2	-	TRBV20-1
TGCGCCAGCAGCTTGTTAGTCGGACCGCCTGGGTACTCTGGAAACACCATATATTTT	CASSLLVGPPGYSGNTIYF	TRBJ1-3	-	-	TRBV5-1
TGTGCCAGCAGTTTAACAGCCCCACACTACACCTTC	CASSLTAPHYTF	TRBJ1-2	-	few	TRBV12-3/TRBV12-4
TGCAGTGCTAGAGATGCGCGCCGGGGGTCTCACTATGGCTACACCTTC	CSARDARRGSHYGYTF	TRBJ1-2	-	-	TRBV20-1
TGTGCCATCAGTGAGTTTGGACTAGCGAGCTACAATGAGCAGTTCTTC	CAISEFGLASYNEQFF	TRBJ2-1	TRBD2	-	TRBV10-3
TGCGCCAGCAGCCAAGATCGGAGGCAGAGCCTAGATACGCAGTATTTT	CASSQDRRQSLDTQYF	TRBJ2-3	-	-	TRBV4-3
TGTGCCAGCAGCTCGACAGGGCCCCGGAGGACCCAGTACTTC	CASSSTGPRRTQYF	TRBJ2-5	TRBD1	-	TRBV7-2
TGTGCCAGCACCTTTAGCCGGGGGATCACTGAAGCTTTCTTT	CASTFSRGITEAFF	TRBJ1-1	-	-	TRBV7-2
TGTGCCAGCAGCTCCCTCCATACTGAAGCTTTCTTT	CASSSLHTEAFF	TRBJ1-1	-	few	TRBV7-6